What follows are 20 T cell receptor beta chains derived from one specimen sequenced in a study of T cell responses to AZD1222 COVID-19 vaccine. Sequenced by immunoSEQ multiplex PCR; TCRdb stores in-frame clones only, minus some. Seen here are some 120,000 clones, approximately 85% observed once, and the top ten hold more than 3%. Sequenced here: peripheral blood, sampled on day 0 of MenACWY control vaccination. The receptors here all came from an adult in good health.

This chain connects TRBV28 to TRBJ2-7; D perhaps matches TRBD2 (5 bases). The CDR3 is 14 residues long. Germline CDR1 and CDR2: MDHEN and SYDVKM. V dropped 5 bases and J dropped 6 bases, with 17 bases sitting between them. The chain's CDR3 is CASSRTQNPSEQYF. The CDR3 bases are TGTGCCAGCAGTCGGACTCAGAATCCGAGCGAGCAGTACTTC.

The J gene is TRBJ2-7, the V gene TRBV19, with 9 bases lining up with TRBD1. The CDR3 has 14 residues. The V gene's germline CDR1 is LNHDA and CDR2 SQIVND (reference sequence). The trim removed 6 bases at V and 6 bases at J, leaving 9 bases unmatched. The CDR3 DNA reads as TGTGCCAGTAGAAGACCGGGACAGGGCTTCGAGCAGTACTTC. Translating gives CASRRPGQGFEQYF.

The rearrangement uses TRBV7-2 and TRBJ1-3, with a tentative D call TRBD1 (5 bases). Trimming removed 6 bases at V and 8 bases at J, with 17 bases between. This CDR3 contains 14 residues. CDR1 and CDR2 (germline): SGHTA, FQGNSA. CDR3 loop: CASRFSGGSHTIYF. CDR3 DNA sequence: TGTGCCAGCAGATTTTCGGGGGGGTCGCACACCATATATTTT.

V is TRBV6-5 and J is TRBJ2-1; 10 bases align to TRBD1. V shed 0 bases and J 8 bases; nucleotides not matched to a gene: 1. The CDR3 sequence is 14 residues long. The germline CDR1 and CDR2 sequences are MNHEY and SVGAGI. The CDR3 coding sequence is TGTGCCAGCAGTTACTCCGGGACAGGGGATGAGCAGTTCTTC. Translating gives CASSYSGTGDEQFF.

CDR3 DNA: TGCAGCGTTGATAACGGGCTCGAACCTTGGGAGACCCAGTACTTC. It yields the protein CSVDNGLEPWETQYF. The gene calls are TRBV29-1 and TRBJ2-5; D unresolved. Per the germline V gene, CDR1 is SQVTM and CDR2 is ANQGSEA. Trimming left V 3 bases short and J 5 bases short, with 19 bases between. This CDR3 spans 15 amino acids.

The chain links TRBV7-3 to TRBJ2-7; D remains ambiguous. Germline V lookup: CDR1 SGHTA, CDR2 FQGTGA. CDR3 length: 11 amino acids. The germline V and J ends were trimmed by 4 bases and 6 bases, with 7 bases remaining between them. CDR3 DNA: TGTGCCAGCAGCTCCGACTCCGAGCAGTACTTC. Translated, it gives CASSSDSEQYF.

The count of this clone is one. The chain links TRBV7-2 to TRBJ1-2, with D possibly TRBD1 on 5 matching bases. Germline V gives CDR1 SGHTA, CDR2 FQGNSA. V lost 0 bases, J lost 0 bases, and 11 bases lay in between. CDR3 size: 16 residues. In DNA, the CDR3 is TGTGCCAGCAGCTTAGCGGCAGGGCGATCTAACTATGGCTACACCTTC. Amino acids: CASSLAAGRSNYGYTF.

J is TRBJ2-5 and V is TRBV11-2; the D gene could be TRBD1 or TRBD2 (6 bases each). Trimming removed 1 base at V and 4 bases at J, with 19 bases between. Germline V gene sequence: CDR1 SGHAT, CDR2 FQNNGV. The CDR3 runs to 17 residues. CDR3 loop: CASSLGTIGGHTETQYF. DNA for the CDR3: TGTGCCAGCAGCTTAGGGACAATCGGGGGCCATACAGAGACCCAGTACTTC.

The chain links TRBV3-1 (or the pseudogene TRBV3-2) to TRBJ2-7; possibly TRBD1 for D (6 bases). Germline V gives CDR1 LGHDT, CDR2 YNNKEL (reference sequence). V lost 4 bases and J 7 bases, leaving 20 bases between the germline ends. The CDR3 spans 15 residues. CDR3 loop: CASSLASYRVREQYF. As DNA, the CDR3 is TGTGCCAGCAGCCTAGCATCTTACAGGGTACGGGAGCAGTACTTC.

The rearrangement joins TRBV28 to TRBJ2-7, with D unresolved. This CDR3 region has 15 residues. Trimming pared 5 bases from V and 0 bases from J, leaving 14 bases between. Germline-derived CDR1 and CDR2 are MDHEN and SYDVKM. CDR3 region: CASSPRRKSSYEQYF. DNA of the CDR3: TGTGCCAGCAGTCCCCGGCGGAAGAGCTCCTACGAGCAGTACTTC.

The J gene is TRBJ2-5, the V gene TRBV5-1; D is perhaps TRBD1 (5 bases). In germline, CDR1 is SGHRS, CDR2 YFSETQ. The CDR3 covers 14 residues. Trimming left V 1 base short and J 6 bases short, with 13 bases between. The CDR3 sequence is CASSLPVGQQTQYF. The CDR3 DNA reads as TGCGCCAGCAGCTTGCCAGTGGGGCAGCAGACCCAGTACTTC.

This clone was counted between two and nine times. At one boundary the junction diverges from the germline segment, which might be a read error. The chain recombines TRBV2 with TRBJ1-1; the D gene is possibly TRBD1 (5 bases). The CDR3 contains 13 residues. Germline-derived CDR1 and CDR2 are SNHLY and FYNNEI. The CDR3: CASRNRQNSEAFF. The CDR3, as DNA: TGTGCCAGCAGAAATAGACAGAACAGTGAAGCTTTCTTT.

The chain couples TRBV27 to TRBJ1-6; 8 nucleotides align to TRBD1. Germline V gene sequence: CDR1 MNHEY, CDR2 SMNVEV (reference sequence). The CDR3 sequence is 18 residues long. V shed 2 bases, J shed 0 bases, and the junction held 6 bases outside the gene matches. The CDR3 here is CASSLRGQDHSYNSPLHF. The CDR3 nucleotides read TGTGCCAGCAGTTTACGGGGACAGGACCACTCCTATAATTCACCCCTCCACTTT.

The chain joins TRBV19 to TRBJ2-5, with 9 bases aligning to TRBD2. CDR1 and CDR2 (germline): LNHDA, SQIVND (reference sequence). The CDR3 extends over 15 amino acids. Losses at the gene ends were 5 bases for V and 5 bases for J; bases not matched to a gene: 9. The CDR3 region is CASSWASGDLETQYF. In DNA form, the CDR3 reads TGTGCCAGTAGTTGGGCTAGCGGGGATCTGGAGACCCAGTACTTC. Filled out from reference TRBV19 and TRBJ2-5, the complete variable domain reads DGGITQSPKYLFRKEGQNVTLSCEQNLNHDAMYWYRQDPGQGLRLIYYSQIVNDFQKGDIAEGYSVSREKKESFPLTVTSAQKNPTAFYLCASSWASGDLETQYFGPGTRLLVL.

This chain joins TRBV5-4 and TRBJ2-3, with 15 bases lining up with TRBD2. Germline-derived CDR1 and CDR2 are SGHNT and YYREEE (reference sequence). V trimming: 5 bases; J trimming: 5 bases; junction bases outside the gene matches: 9. The CDR3 is 17 residues long. CDR3 nucleotide sequence: TGTGCCAGCAGTTACGGACTAGCGGGGGGGCAGGGAGATACGCAGTATTTT. Amino acids: CASSYGLAGGQGDTQYF.

The chain carries TRBV28 and TRBJ1-5; perhaps TRBD1 as D (5 bases). V lost 7 bases, J lost 6 bases, and 16 bases lay in between. Germline V gene sequence: CDR1 MDHEN, CDR2 SYDVKM. This CDR3 spans 14 amino acids. CDR3 in amino acids: CASNREGLGQPQHF. DNA for the CDR3: TGTGCCAGCAACCGGGAGGGGCTGGGTCAGCCCCAGCATTTT.

V usage is TRBV5-6 and J usage is TRBJ2-7; D might be TRBD1 (6 bases). Deletions cut 1 base from V and 4 bases from J, with 12 bases between. The germline CDR1 and CDR2 sequences are SGHDT and YYEEEE. The CDR3 has 14 residues. Here the CDR3 reads CASSLTGLLYEQYF. CDR3 nucleotides: TGTGCCAGCAGCTTGACAGGGTTATTGTACGAGCAGTACTTC.

The gene calls are TRBV2 and TRBJ1-5; a weak D match, TRBD1 (5 bases). The CDR3 covers 13 residues. In germline, CDR1 is SNHLY, CDR2 FYNNEI. The V and J ends lost 4 bases and 8 bases respectively, with 12 bases between them. In nucleotides, the CDR3 is TGTGCCAGCAGTGGGGGGACCTCCGAGCCCCAGCATTTT. It specifies CASSGGTSEPQHF.

J is TRBJ1-5 and V is TRBV19; D gene unclear. Germline V CDR1 and CDR2: LNHDA, SQIVND (reference sequence). Deletions cut 4 bases from V and 3 bases from J, with 10 bases between. The CDR3 has 14 amino acids. The CDR3 DNA sequence: TGTGCCAGTAGTACTTCGTGGAACAATCAGCCCCAGCATTTT. It yields the protein CASSTSWNNQPQHF.

The gene calls are TRBV7-9 and TRBJ1-5; no definite D call. The CDR3 is 13 amino acids. The ends were cut back, 4 bases at V and 4 bases at J, with 8 bases in the middle. Germline V gene lookup returns CDR1 SEHNR and CDR2 FQNEAQ (reference sequence). CDR3 amino acids: CASSSSLNQPQHF. As DNA, the CDR3 is TGTGCCAGCAGCTCTTCCCTAAATCAGCCCCAGCATTTT.